This T cell receptor (beta chain) was documented in a study of blood T cell repertoires in COVID-19. On the study more broadly: Sites across the United States, Italy and Spain contributed samples from acute and convalescent COVID-19. Nucleic acid was either cDNA or gDNA, and it came from T cells, B-cell-depleted T cells, or PBMCs.

V lost 1 base and J lost 0, with 6 bases in between. The CDR3 has 14 residues. Looked up from germline, CDR1 is SGHVS and CDR2 is FQNEAQ. How the authors handled the data: Amplified reference gene primers provided the basis for estimating nucleated cell counts. Profiled with immunoSEQ multiplex PCR; TCRdb holds only in-frame clones, not every one. V and J calls and clone size follow that table, whereas D and trimming were derived from the DNA. The sample lists a few hundred thousand clones, approximately 85% occurring once. This TCR derives from a man older than 75 with acute or convalescent COVID-19. The sample comprised peripheral blood. The V gene is TRBV7-8, the J gene TRBJ1-2; D is unresolved. DNA of the CDR3: TGTGCCAGCAGCTTAGACCTAGCTAACTATGGCTACACCTTC. Amino acid sequence: CASSLDLANYGYTF.